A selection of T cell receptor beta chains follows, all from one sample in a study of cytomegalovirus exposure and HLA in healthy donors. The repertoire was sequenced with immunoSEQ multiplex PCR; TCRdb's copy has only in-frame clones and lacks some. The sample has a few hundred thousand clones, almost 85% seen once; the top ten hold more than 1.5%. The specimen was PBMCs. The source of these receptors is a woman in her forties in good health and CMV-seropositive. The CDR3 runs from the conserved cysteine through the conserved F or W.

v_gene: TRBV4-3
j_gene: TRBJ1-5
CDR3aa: CASSRTGGYSNQPQHF

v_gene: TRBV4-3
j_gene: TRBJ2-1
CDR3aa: CASSQGVGTSGPYNEQFF

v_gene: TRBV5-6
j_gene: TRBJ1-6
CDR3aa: CASSYGDSGSPLHF

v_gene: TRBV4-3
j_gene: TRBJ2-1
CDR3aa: CASSSGLYSGIHEQFF

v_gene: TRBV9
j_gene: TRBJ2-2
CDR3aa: CASSVAGRASTGELFF

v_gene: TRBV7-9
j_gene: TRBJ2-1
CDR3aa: CASRKVGGNDNEQFF

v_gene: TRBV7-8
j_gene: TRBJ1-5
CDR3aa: CASSRGGAGQPQHF

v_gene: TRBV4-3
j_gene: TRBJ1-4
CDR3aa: CASSRLYGRAGTNEKLFF

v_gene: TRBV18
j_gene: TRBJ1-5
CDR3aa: CASSPIQGNQPQHF

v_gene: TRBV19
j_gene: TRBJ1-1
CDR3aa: CASRQPKNTEAFF

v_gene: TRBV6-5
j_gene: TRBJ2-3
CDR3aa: CASMASGATDTQYF

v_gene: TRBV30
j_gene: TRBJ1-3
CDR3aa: CAWSVRGPSGSGNTIYF

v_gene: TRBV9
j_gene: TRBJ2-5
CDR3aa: CASSVGAGGQTQYF

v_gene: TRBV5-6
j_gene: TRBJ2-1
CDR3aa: CASSFWASGSYNEQFF

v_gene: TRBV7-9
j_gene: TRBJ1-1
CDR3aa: CASSLRGGGHWDTEAFF

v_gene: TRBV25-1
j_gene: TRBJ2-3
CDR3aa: CASSDAGSTDTQYF

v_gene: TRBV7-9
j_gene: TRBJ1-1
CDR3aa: CSSSSQDPTEAFF

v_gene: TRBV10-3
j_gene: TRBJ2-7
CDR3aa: CAISDGGSYEQYF

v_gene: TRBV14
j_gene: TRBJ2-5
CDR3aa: CASSQDRGGTVTQYF

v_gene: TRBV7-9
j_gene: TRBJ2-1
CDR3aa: CASSGRTSGGDLYNEQFF

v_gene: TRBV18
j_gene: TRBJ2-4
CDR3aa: CASSPVGGQGNIQYF

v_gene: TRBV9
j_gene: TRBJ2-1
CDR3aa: CASSVAPTSVEQFF

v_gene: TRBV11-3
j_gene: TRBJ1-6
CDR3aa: CASSPGQGNSPLHF

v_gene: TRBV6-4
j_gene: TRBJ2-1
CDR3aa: CASSDTEGLAGGNEQFF

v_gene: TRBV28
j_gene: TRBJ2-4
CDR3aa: CASSLMGGAGQGKNIQYF

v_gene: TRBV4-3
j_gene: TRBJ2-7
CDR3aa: CASSQDLLLAGGRYEQYF

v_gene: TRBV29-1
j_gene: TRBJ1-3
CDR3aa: CSVASHSGNTIYF

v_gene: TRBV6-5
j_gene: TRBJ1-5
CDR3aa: CASSYSYGQGAQPQHF

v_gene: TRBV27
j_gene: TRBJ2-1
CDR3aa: CASSSYGTSGRNEQFF

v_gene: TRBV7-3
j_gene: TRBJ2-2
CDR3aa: CASSLTSGSGTGELFF

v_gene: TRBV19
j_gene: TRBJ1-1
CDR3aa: CASSIDWQNTEAFF

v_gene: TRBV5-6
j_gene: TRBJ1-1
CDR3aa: CASASTGGPVNTEAFF